This TCR beta chain was obtained from a study of shared clonotypes between healthy human individuals. General study results and limits: Sequencing depth was expected to influence donor clonotype sharing. Sampling used blood alone; tissue repertoires probably differ.

The table came from immunoSEQ multiplex PCR; TCRdb's copy has only in-frame clones and leaves some out. The sample gives 1,100,000 or so clones, more than 75% of which show up once; approximately 0.56% is in the top ten. CDR3 length equals 13 residues. V gave up 3 bases and J gave up 9 bases, with 9 bases separating them. Per the germline V gene, CDR1 is KGHSH and CDR2 is LQKENI. There were no recent acute infections or vaccinations among the donors, who were healthy HIV-negative adults. As for this clone: Its antigen is undetermined.

The sample comprised memory CD4+ T cells from PBMCs. Subset described: CD45RA-negative fraction. The gene calls are TRBV18 and TRBJ1-6; D is unclear. The origin of this receptor is a man younger than 35 in good health. Some clones in this sample may be carry-over from other donors' samples. CDR3 protein: CASSPPPISPLHF. CDR3 DNA: TGTGCCAGCTCACCGCCTCCGATTTCACCCCTCCACTTT.